Sequencing of this T cell receptor (beta chain) was carried out in a study of T cells in tuberculosis. Regarding the study as a whole: Smaller alpha distances in active tuberculosis partly reflected shorter CDR3-alpha lengths.

Points on this clone: Its matching antigen is unknown.

Germline loops: CDR1 MNHNS, CDR2 SASEGT. V was pared by 1 base and J by 8 bases, with 8 bases of the junction left unmatched. The CDR3 contains 15 residues. The data were produced by immunoSEQ multiplex PCR, yet TCRdb's version contains in-frame clones alone and is incomplete. The data show 35,000 to 55,000 clones, roughly 94% seen once. The gene calls are TRBV6-1 and TRBJ1-3; the match to TRBD1 covers 7 bases. What was sequenced was PBMCs. The TCR originated in a donor aged 10 to 29 with latent tuberculosis or without tuberculosis infection. Some clones in this sample may be carry-over from other donors' samples. The CDR3 protein is CASSEGGGGSHTIYF. CDR3 nucleotides: TGTGCCAGCAGTGAAGGAGGGGGCGGTTCACACACCATATATTTT.